This T cell receptor beta chain was captured in a study of tumor-infiltrating lymphocytes in primary liver carcinoma. Whole-study results and caveats: Researchers report that only about 7-24% of top clones turned up in all five tumor regions. Blood trailed tumors significantly in top-250-clone fraction (p = 0.039). Overlap in tumor-adjacent and tumor-blood pairs fell below that of tumor region pairs.

TCR beta cDNA was prepared out of 500 ng total RNA by means of a constant-region primer. Three rounds of nested multiplex PCR with slightly modified ARM-PCR produced TCR beta libraries. Running 10 cycles apiece, the first two PCR rounds relied on TRBV1-TRBV30 forward primers together with a C-beta reverse primer. Each CDR3 protein is one row after TCRdb ran MiXCR on the multiplex PCR reads. The sample records 100,000 or so distinct CDR3 sequences, around 73% being singletons. Investigators took RNA and DNA out together from 20-30 mg of unsorted bulk tissue. Germline CDR1 and CDR2: MNHNY and SVGAGI (reference sequence). The CDR3 runs to 16 residues. V dropped 0 bases and J dropped 5 bases, with 11 bases sitting between them. This clonotype has at least ten counts. Its specificity is not known.

The TCR comes from an older woman with primary liver carcinoma and hepatitis B virus infection. The sequencing sample was made of liver tumor tissue from sampling region 2. Subset reported: tumor region T2, inferior pole. The chain links TRBV6-6 to TRBJ1-6; possibly TRBD1 for D (6 bases). CDR3 protein: CASSYSPQGHNSPLHF. Here the CDR3 DNA reads TGTGCCAGCAGTTACTCCCCACAGGGTCATAATTCACCCCTCCACTTT.